This TCR beta chain was sequenced for a study of beta chain features in type 1 diabetes. Study-wide findings and caveats: Amplification by PCR could prefer shorter templates, with the same effect in patients and controls. TCRB CDR3s were moderately but significantly shorter in Type 1 diabetes patients in all four CD4+ subsets. When VDJ junctions were examined, type 1 diabetes patients showed fewer insertions and more deletions. The cDNA sequencing approach could over-represent high-TCR-expressing cells.

The isolated RNA, all of it, was reverse transcribed, so expressed TCRB transcripts were what got sequenced. Data came from immunoSEQ multiplex PCR; TCRdb stores just in-frame clones and leaves some out. The repertoire holds approximately 100,000 clones, with roughly 28% as singletons. This clone was seen only a few times. Antigen: not known. Germline assignment: CDR1 SGHRS and CDR2 YFSETQ. With 0 bases clipped from V and 6 bases from J, the junction kept 6 bases outside the gene matches. The CDR3 runs 15 residues. J is TRBJ1-5 and V is TRBV5-1; 7 bases match TRBD1. The receptor comes from a woman aged 18 to 35 with type 1 diabetes. Source material: central memory CD4+ T cells from blood. DNA of the CDR3: TGCGCCAGCAGCTTGGGAGGGGACAGTGGTCAGCCCCAGCATTTT. Protein: CASSLGGDSGQPQHF.